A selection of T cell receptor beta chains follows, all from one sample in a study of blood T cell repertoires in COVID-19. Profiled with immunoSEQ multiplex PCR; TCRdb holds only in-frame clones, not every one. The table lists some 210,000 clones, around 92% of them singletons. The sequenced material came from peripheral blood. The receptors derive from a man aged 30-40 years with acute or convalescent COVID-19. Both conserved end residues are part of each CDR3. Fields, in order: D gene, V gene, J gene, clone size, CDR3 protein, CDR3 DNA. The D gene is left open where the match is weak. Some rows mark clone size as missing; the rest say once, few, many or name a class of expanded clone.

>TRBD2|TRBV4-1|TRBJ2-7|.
CASSHPLAGDYEQYF
TGCGCCAGCAGCCACCCACTAGCGGGAGATTACGAGCAGTACTTC
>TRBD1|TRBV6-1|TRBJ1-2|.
CASSEWDRPYYGYTF
TGTGCCAGCAGTGAATGGGACAGACCCTACTATGGCTACACCTTC
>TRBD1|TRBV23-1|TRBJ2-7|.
CASVTDRAEQYF
TGCGCCAGCGTGACGGACAGGGCCGAGCAGTACTTC
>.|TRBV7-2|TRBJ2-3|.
CASSLVNTGDTQYF
TGTGCCAGCAGCTTAGTTAATACGGGGGATACGCAGTATTTT
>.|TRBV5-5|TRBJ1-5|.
CASSLGRGNQPQHF
TGTGCCAGCAGCTTGGGTAGGGGAAATCAGCCCCAGCATTTT
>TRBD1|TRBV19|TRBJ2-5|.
CASSGDRRKTQYF
TGTGCCAGTAGTGGGGACAGGAGGAAGACCCAGTACTTC
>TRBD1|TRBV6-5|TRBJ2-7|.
CASRPDRGNSYEQYF
TGTGCCAGCAGACCCGACAGGGGGAACTCCTACGAGCAGTACTTC
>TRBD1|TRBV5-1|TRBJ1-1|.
CASSPTLGQGGTEAFF
TGCGCCAGCAGCCCTACCTTAGGACAGGGCGGCACTGAAGCTTTCTTT
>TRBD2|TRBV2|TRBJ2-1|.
CASSRSGSSYNEQFF
TGTGCCAGCAGCCGTAGCGGGAGCTCCTACAATGAGCAGTTCTTC
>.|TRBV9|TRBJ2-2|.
CASSVGGTWNGELFF
TGTGCCAGCAGCGTAGGGGGGACATGGAACGGGGAGCTGTTTTTT
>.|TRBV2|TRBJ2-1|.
CATQEAAVYNEQFF
TGTGCCACCCAAGAAGCGGCGGTTTACAATGAGCAGTTCTTC
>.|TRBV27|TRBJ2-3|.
CASSFTGTWAGDTQYF
TGTGCCAGCAGTTTCACCGGGACTTGGGCGGGAGATACGCAGTATTTT
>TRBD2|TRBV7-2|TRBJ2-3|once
CASSLLAGNPSTDTQYF
TGTGCCAGCAGCCTTTTAGCGGGGAATCCTAGCACAGATACGCAGTATTTT
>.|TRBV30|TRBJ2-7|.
CAWTTGTYEQYF
TGTGCCTGGACAACCGGGACCTACGAGCAGTACTTC
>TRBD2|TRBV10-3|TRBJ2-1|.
CAISESREGKTNEQFF
TGTGCCATCAGTGAGTCGCGGGAGGGGAAAACTAATGAGCAGTTCTTC
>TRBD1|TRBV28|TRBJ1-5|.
CASSISGQGGQPQHF
TGTGCCAGCAGTATAAGTGGACAGGGAGGGCAGCCCCAGCATTTT
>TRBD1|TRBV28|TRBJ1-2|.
CASSLDRVGGYTF
TGTGCCAGCAGCCTGGACAGGGTGGGGGGCTACACCTTC
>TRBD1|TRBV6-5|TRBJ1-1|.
CASKTGGTFRTEAFF
TGTGCCAGTAAGACAGGGGGCACGTTTCGCACTGAAGCTTTCTTT
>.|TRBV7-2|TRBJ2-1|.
CASSLWERSEQFF
TGTGCCAGCAGCTTATGGGAGCGCAGCGAGCAGTTCTTC
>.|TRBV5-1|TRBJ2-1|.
CASSLAGAGTYNEQFF
TGCGCCAGCAGCTTGGCTGGGGCCGGTACCTACAATGAGCAGTTCTTC
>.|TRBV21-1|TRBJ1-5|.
CASSSHLLTGGWEPQHF
TGTGCCAGCAGCTCCCACCTTCTCACAGGGGGCTGGGAGCCCCAGCATTTT
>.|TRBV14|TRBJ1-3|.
CASSQVGAGNTIYF
TGTGCCAGCAGCCAAGTAGGGGCTGGAAACACCATATATTTT
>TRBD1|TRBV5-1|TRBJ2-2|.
CASSLDRGQELFF
TGCGCCAGCAGCCTGGACAGGGGTCAGGAGCTGTTTTTT
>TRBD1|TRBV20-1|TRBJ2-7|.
CSARQGTEQYF
TGCAGTGCCCGACAGGGGACCGAGCAGTACTTC
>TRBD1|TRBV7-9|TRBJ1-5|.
CASSRQGGNQPQHF
TGTGCCAGCAGTAGACAGGGGGGCAATCAGCCCCAGCATTTT
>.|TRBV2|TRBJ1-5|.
CASSQRVLQPQHF
TGTGCCAGCAGCCAGAGGGTACTTCAGCCCCAGCATTTT
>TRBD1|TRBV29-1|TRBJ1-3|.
CSVWTGGSGNTIYF
TGCAGCGTCTGGACAGGGGGCTCCGGAAACACCATATATTTT
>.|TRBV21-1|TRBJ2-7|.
CASSKEEGQGYEQYF
TGTGCCAGCAGCAAAGAGGAGGGACAGGGCTACGAGCAGTACTTC
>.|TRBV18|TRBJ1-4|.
CASSPQRTPNEKLFF
TGTGCCAGCTCCCCCCAACGGACACCGAATGAAAAACTGTTTTTT
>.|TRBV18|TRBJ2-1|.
CASSPDTGMSEFF
TGTGCCAGCTCACCAGACACAGGGATGAGTGAGTTCTTC
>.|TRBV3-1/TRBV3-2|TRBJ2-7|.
CASSQSGAYEQYF
TGTGCCAGCAGCCAATCAGGGGCCTACGAGCAGTACTTC
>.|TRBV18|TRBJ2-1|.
CASSPPGDVSTEQFF
TGTGCCAGCTCACCACCAGGAGACGTTTCGACTGAGCAGTTCTTC
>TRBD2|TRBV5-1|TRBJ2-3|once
CASSTGSGRSTDTQYF
TGCGCCAGCAGTACCGGCAGCGGGAGGAGCACAGATACGCAGTATTTT
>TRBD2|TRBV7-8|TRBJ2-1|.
CASSSPNGGGHYEQFF
TGTGCCAGCAGCTCGCCTAATGGCGGGGGTCACTATGAGCAGTTCTTC
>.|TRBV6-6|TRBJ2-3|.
CATTLGLNTQYF
TGTGCCACAACACTGGGCCTTAATACGCAGTATTTT
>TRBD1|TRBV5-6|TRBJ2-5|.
CASTEVQGAGETQYF
TGTGCCAGCACCGAGGTCCAGGGGGCGGGAGAGACCCAGTACTTC
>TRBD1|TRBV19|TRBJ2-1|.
CASRMDRGLYNEQFF
TGTGCCAGTAGGATGGACAGGGGGCTGTACAATGAGCAGTTCTTC
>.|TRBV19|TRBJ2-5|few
CASSIAHGGMETQYF
TGTGCCAGTAGTATAGCTCATGGGGGGATGGAGACCCAGTACTTC
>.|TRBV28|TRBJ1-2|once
CASRLESGLIYGYTF
TGTGCCAGCAGGCTTGAGTCGGGACTGATATATGGCTACACCTTC
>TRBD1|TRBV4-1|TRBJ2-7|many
CASSQGPQGRSYEQYF
TGCGCCAGCAGCCAAGGTCCACAGGGGCGATCCTACGAGCAGTACTTC
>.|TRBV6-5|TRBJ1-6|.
CASCVSLNSPLHF
TGTGCCAGCTGCGTCTCTTTGAATTCACCCCTCCACTTT